The clone carrying this T cell receptor beta chain came up many times. Antigen: not known. This sample is drawn from a study of CD8+CD57+ T cells in acquired aplastic anemia. Study-wide background: When averaged, DNA from sorted CD4+ and CD8+ cells came to 2.5 to 3.5 ug.

Genomic DNA constituted the template upon which TCR beta VDJ and CDR3 profiling was performed. TCRdb re-derived calls from the reads in MiXCR, one entry per CDR3 protein. In the table there are around 180,000 distinct CDR3 sequences, roughly 63% of which are singletons. The germline CDR1 and CDR2 sequences are SGHRS and YFSETQ. V gave up 5 bases and J gave up 1 base, with 5 bases separating them. The CDR3 runs to 12 residues. Points from the study as a whole: There were some 27 CD8+ CDR3 sequences that occurred in both patients and controls.

Sequencing input: sorted CD4+, CD8+, or CD8+CD57+ T cells (not recorded which) from PBMCs. This clonotype was sampled from a human donor in good health. The V and J genes are TRBV5-1 and TRBJ2-3; the D is unclear. The CDR3 region has the DNA TGCGCCAGCAGACTGGGCACAGATACGCAGTATTTT. Amino acid sequence: CASRLGTDTQYF.